The source of this T cell receptor (beta chain) is a study of cytomegalovirus exposure and HLA in healthy donors. The wider study: Sequencing of 150 million to 200 million T cells in an earlier analysis found 100 million or so unique TCR beta sequences.

This clone appeared a few times. Its antigen is still unknown. The CDR3 has 14 residues. In germline, CDR1 is SNHLY, CDR2 FYNNEI. J gave up 4 bases and V 6 bases, and 6 bases lay outside the gene matches. Study findings and constraints: V- and J-gene trimming in TCR beta was tied to a missense DCLRE1C variant by an analysis performed later. Available immune exposure information was restricted to CMV serostatus only. In an earlier analysis, productive rearrangement rates for most beta V segments clustered near 87% or 30%.

The PCR used 60 Vbeta and 13 Jbeta primers. Data came from immunoSEQ multiplex PCR; TCRdb stores just in-frame clones and leaves some out. The repertoire holds fewer than 200,000 clones, 75% to 85% seen once, with roughly 0.99% in the top ten. The chain couples TRBV2 to TRBJ2-5, with 9 bases lining up with TRBD1. The sequence came from a girl aged 2-10 years in good health and CMV-seropositive. The source material was PBMCs. CDR3 DNA sequence: TGTGCCAGCAGGAAGGGACAGGGACGAGAGACCCAGTACTTC. Translating it yields CASRKGQGRETQYF. The complete variable domain, with remaining parts taken from reference TRBV2 and TRBJ2-5, reads EPEVTQTPSHQVTQMGQEVILRCVPISNHLYFYWYRQILGQKVEFLVSFYNNEISEKSEIFDDQFSVERPDGSNFTLKIRSTKLEDSAMYFCASRKGQGRETQYFGPGTRLLVL.